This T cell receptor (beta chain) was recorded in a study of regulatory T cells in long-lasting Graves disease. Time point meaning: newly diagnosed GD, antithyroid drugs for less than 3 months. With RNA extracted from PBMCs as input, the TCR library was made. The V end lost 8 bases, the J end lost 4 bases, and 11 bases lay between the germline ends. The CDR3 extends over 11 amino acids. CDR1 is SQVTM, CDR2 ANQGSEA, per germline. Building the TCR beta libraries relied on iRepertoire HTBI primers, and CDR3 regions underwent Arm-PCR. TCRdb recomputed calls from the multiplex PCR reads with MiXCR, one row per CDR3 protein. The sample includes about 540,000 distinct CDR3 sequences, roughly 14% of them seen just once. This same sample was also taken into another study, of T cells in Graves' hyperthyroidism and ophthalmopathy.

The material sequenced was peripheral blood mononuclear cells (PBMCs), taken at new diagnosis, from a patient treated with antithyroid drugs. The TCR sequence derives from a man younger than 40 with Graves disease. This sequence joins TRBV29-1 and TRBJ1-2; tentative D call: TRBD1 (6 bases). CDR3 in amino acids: CSFQGIYGYTF. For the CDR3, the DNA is TGCAGCTTCCAGGGGATCTATGGCTACACCTTC.